This TCR beta chain was captured by sequencing in a study of blood T cells in healthy people across ages. Overall study context: The template switching approach captured approximately one barcoded beta molecule for every two T cells.

As concerns this clonotype: Its target is unknown.

Study-wide results and caveats: Higher naive T cell percentage went strongly together with higher TCR beta diversity.

CDR1 is SGHTA, CDR2 FQGNSA, per germline. V lost 1 base and J lost 7, with 7 bases in between. The CDR3 is 12 amino acids. Sample-barcoded 5' priming and a J-beta primer mix drove a second PCR of roughly 7 to 11 cycles. With 12 random nucleotides, a template-switch adaptor tagged each individual cDNA molecule. Each CDR3 protein is one row after TCRdb ran MiXCR on the 5' RACE reads. Among about a million distinct CDR3 sequences listed, about 44% were seen once. The chain has TRBV7-2 and TRBJ1-2; D ambiguous. The sequencing sample was made of blood. The receptor's source is a man younger than 45 in good health. The CDR3 DNA reads as TGTGCCAGCAGCTTAGAGGTCCCTGGCTACACCTTC. Protein sequence: CASSLEVPGYTF.